The 14 T cell receptor beta chains presented below share a single source sample, sequenced in a study of beta chain features in type 1 diabetes. These receptors are not linked to any known antigen. Expressed TCRB transcripts got sequenced, as all isolated RNA was reverse transcribed. Measured with immunoSEQ multiplex PCR; TCRdb has only the in-frame clones, and not every one. The sample lists under 300,000 clones; over 20% were seen once. General observations from the study: Type 1 diabetes patients had TCRB CDR3s that were shorter (moderately but significantly so) in all four CD4+ subsets.

Sequencing used naive CD4+ T cells from blood. Receptors were obtained from a woman aged 40 to 50 with type 1 diabetes.

The genes are TRBV4-2 and TRBJ1-5; D might be TRBD1 (6 bases). Deletions cut 0 bases from V and 4 bases from J, with 7 bases between. CDR3 length: 14 amino acids. Germline assignment: CDR1 LGHNA and CDR2 YNFKEQ. The CDR3 reads CASSQEQGNQPQHF. The CDR3 DNA follows: TGTGCCAGCAGCCAAGAACAGGGAAATCAGCCCCAGCATTTT.

In this sample, this clone turned up a few times. The rearrangement links TRBV9 to TRBJ1-1, with no clear D. The CDR3 consists of 15 residues. V gave up 3 bases and J gave up 5 bases, with 17 bases separating them. Germline CDR1 and CDR2: SGDLS and YYNGEE. The CDR3 spells CASSGPSGGRTEAFF. The DNA for the CDR3 is TGTGCCAGCAGCGGACCCTCGGGAGGGAGAACTGAAGCTTTCTTT.

Only a few counts were recorded for this clone. The chain links TRBV18 to TRBJ2-3; 7 positions agree with TRBD1. The CDR3 is 14 residues long. Trimming removed 6 bases from V and 3 bases from J; junction bases left unmatched: 6. Germline values: CDR1 KGHSH, CDR2 LQKENI. CDR3 protein: CASSRDRPTDTQYF. CDR3 nucleotides: TGTGCCAGCTCTCGGGACAGACCGACAGATACGCAGTATTTT.

The chain couples TRBV5-1 to TRBJ2-2; D unclear. The CDR3 runs to 14 residues. CDR1 and CDR2 (germline): SGHRS, YFSETQ. Trimming removed 0 bases at V and 4 bases at J, with 7 bases between. The CDR3: CASSLGQFTGELFF. The DNA for the CDR3 is TGCGCCAGCAGCTTGGGGCAGTTCACCGGGGAGCTGTTTTTT.

This chain links TRBV9 with TRBJ2-6, with a tentative D call TRBD1 (5 bases). CDR3 length: 15 amino acids. The V end was cut by 3 bases, the J end by 2 bases, with 9 bases between. Germline CDR1 reads SGDLS; CDR2 reads YYNGEE. CDR3 sequence reads: CASSAQGTGANVLTF. CDR3 nucleotides: TGTGCCAGCAGCGCGCAGGGAACTGGGGCCAACGTCCTGACTTTC.

This clone was observed a few times. The chain employs TRBV19 and TRBJ2-6; possible D gene TRBD1, 5 bases. Trimming removed 6 bases at V and 0 bases at J, with 9 bases between. CDR1 is LNHDA, CDR2 SQIVND, per germline (reference sequence). The CDR3 spans 15 residues. As DNA, the CDR3 is TGTGCCAGTAGCCCTACAGGCTCTGGGGCCAACGTCCTGACTTTC. As protein: CASSPTGSGANVLTF.

The V and J genes are TRBV6-5 and TRBJ2-7, with D uncertain. The CDR3 covers 14 residues. Germline V gene sequence: CDR1 MNHEY, CDR2 SVGAGI. Trimming removed 5 bases from V and 1 base from J, with 12 bases in between. CDR3 protein: CASSPRRHSYEQYF. DNA of the CDR3: TGTGCCAGCAGTCCGAGGCGTCATTCCTACGAGCAGTACTTC.

The rearrangement joins TRBV29-1 to TRBJ1-1; D possibly corresponds to TRBD1 (5 bases). This CDR3 contains 13 residues. Germline CDR1 is SQVTM and CDR2 is ANQGSEA. V lost 4 bases and J lost 0, with 9 bases in between. The CDR3 protein is CSVGGRVNTEAFF. Written as DNA, the CDR3 is TGCAGCGTTGGCGGCAGGGTGAACACTGAAGCTTTCTTT.

This clone was seen more than once but under ten times. The V call is TRBV18, the J call TRBJ1-5; perhaps TRBD1 as D (5 bases). Germline CDR1 and CDR2: KGHSH and LQKENI. The ends were cut back, 4 bases at V and 16 bases at J, with 20 bases in the middle. There are 13 residues in the CDR3. The CDR3 sequence is CASSLSLTDQSHF. CDR3 nucleotides: TGTGCCAGCTCACTCTCCCTGACAGATCAGAGTCATTTT.

This clone was seen more than once but under ten times. The same CDR3 arises from other DNA sequences in this sample as well. The chain's CDR3 is CASSLVGNEQFF. The CDR3 DNA follows: TGTGCCAGCAGCTTAGTCGGCAATGAGCAGTTCTTC. The chain employs TRBV7-2 and TRBJ2-1; no clear D gene. This CDR3 has 12 amino acids. Germline CDR1 and CDR2: SGHTA and FQGNSA. Trimming took off 1 base at V and 6 bases at J, with 4 bases between the two ends.

This clone was seen a few times. This rearrangement joins TRBV7-2 to TRBJ2-5, with D possibly TRBD1 on 7 matching bases. The CDR3 runs 14 residues. V was trimmed by 5 bases and J by 9 bases, leaving 19 bases between them. Germline V lookup: CDR1 SGHTA, CDR2 FQGNSA. The CDR3 DNA reads TGTGCCAGCAGCCGGACAGGACTAACGCCGGCCCAGTACTTC. It translates to CASSRTGLTPAQYF.

V and J are TRBV13 and TRBJ2-3; 8 bases line up with TRBD1. Germline CDR1 is PRHDT and CDR2 is FYEKMQ (reference sequence). V was pared by 6 bases and J by 3 bases, with 5 bases of the junction left unmatched. The CDR3 spans 14 residues. The CDR3 reads CASSLTGVTDTQYF. The CDR3 bases are TGTGCCAGCAGTTTGACAGGGGTGACAGATACGCAGTATTTT.

The chain combines TRBV28 with TRBJ2-7, with TRBD1 identical over 9 bases. This CDR3 spans 15 amino acids. Trimming cost V 6 bases and J 4 bases; bases outside gene matches: 10. Germline values: CDR1 MDHEN, CDR2 SYDVKM. In DNA, the CDR3 is TGTGCCAGCAGCTATCCCGGGACAGGGAGTTACGAGCAGTACTTC. As protein: CASSYPGTGSYEQYF.

The CDR3 DNA reads TGCAGCGTTGCGGGCGGGACTGACAATCAGCCCCAGCATTTT. Encoded protein: CSVAGGTDNQPQHF. The chain uses TRBV29-1 and TRBJ1-5; possibly TRBD1 for D (5 bases). This CDR3 region has 14 residues. The V and J ends lost 4 bases and 3 bases respectively, with 13 bases between them. The germline V gene encodes CDR1 SQVTM and CDR2 ANQGSEA.